This T cell receptor (beta chain) was observed in a study of T-cell reconstitution after alpha-beta-depleted transplantation in children. Study-wide findings and caveats: After one year, T-cell counts and TCRbeta diversity mostly came from new T cells. Several hundred expanded graft clones reportedly were the source of alpha-beta T cells about two months after transplant. Some patients' high day-60 TCRbeta diversity was traced to surviving recipient T cells and thymic progenitors.

This clonotype was recorded many times. Its antigen is as yet unknown. CDR1 SGHRS and CDR2 YFSETQ come from the germline V gene. V lost 0 bases, J lost 4 bases, and 7 bases stayed unmatched. This CDR3 has 16 amino acids. Library preparation (for TCRbeta) was performed with unique molecular identifiers. TCRdb reanalysed the PCR reads using MiXCR and keeps one entry per CDR3 protein. The sample consists of fewer than 750,000 distinct CDR3 sequences, 23% of them appearing once. The rearrangement joins TRBV5-1 to TRBJ2-1; 7 bases agree with TRBD2. The clonotype originates from a boy under two years old who had a stem cell transplant for acute myeloid leukemia, so the T cells may come from the graft donor. This sample comprised PBMCs, mostly from graft donor cells, obtained 360 days after TCRalphabeta/CD19-depleted stem cell transplant. The CDR3 is CASSLAERGPYNEQFF. The CDR3 nucleotides are TGCGCCAGCAGCTTGGCCGAGCGGGGTCCTTACAATGAGCAGTTCTTC.